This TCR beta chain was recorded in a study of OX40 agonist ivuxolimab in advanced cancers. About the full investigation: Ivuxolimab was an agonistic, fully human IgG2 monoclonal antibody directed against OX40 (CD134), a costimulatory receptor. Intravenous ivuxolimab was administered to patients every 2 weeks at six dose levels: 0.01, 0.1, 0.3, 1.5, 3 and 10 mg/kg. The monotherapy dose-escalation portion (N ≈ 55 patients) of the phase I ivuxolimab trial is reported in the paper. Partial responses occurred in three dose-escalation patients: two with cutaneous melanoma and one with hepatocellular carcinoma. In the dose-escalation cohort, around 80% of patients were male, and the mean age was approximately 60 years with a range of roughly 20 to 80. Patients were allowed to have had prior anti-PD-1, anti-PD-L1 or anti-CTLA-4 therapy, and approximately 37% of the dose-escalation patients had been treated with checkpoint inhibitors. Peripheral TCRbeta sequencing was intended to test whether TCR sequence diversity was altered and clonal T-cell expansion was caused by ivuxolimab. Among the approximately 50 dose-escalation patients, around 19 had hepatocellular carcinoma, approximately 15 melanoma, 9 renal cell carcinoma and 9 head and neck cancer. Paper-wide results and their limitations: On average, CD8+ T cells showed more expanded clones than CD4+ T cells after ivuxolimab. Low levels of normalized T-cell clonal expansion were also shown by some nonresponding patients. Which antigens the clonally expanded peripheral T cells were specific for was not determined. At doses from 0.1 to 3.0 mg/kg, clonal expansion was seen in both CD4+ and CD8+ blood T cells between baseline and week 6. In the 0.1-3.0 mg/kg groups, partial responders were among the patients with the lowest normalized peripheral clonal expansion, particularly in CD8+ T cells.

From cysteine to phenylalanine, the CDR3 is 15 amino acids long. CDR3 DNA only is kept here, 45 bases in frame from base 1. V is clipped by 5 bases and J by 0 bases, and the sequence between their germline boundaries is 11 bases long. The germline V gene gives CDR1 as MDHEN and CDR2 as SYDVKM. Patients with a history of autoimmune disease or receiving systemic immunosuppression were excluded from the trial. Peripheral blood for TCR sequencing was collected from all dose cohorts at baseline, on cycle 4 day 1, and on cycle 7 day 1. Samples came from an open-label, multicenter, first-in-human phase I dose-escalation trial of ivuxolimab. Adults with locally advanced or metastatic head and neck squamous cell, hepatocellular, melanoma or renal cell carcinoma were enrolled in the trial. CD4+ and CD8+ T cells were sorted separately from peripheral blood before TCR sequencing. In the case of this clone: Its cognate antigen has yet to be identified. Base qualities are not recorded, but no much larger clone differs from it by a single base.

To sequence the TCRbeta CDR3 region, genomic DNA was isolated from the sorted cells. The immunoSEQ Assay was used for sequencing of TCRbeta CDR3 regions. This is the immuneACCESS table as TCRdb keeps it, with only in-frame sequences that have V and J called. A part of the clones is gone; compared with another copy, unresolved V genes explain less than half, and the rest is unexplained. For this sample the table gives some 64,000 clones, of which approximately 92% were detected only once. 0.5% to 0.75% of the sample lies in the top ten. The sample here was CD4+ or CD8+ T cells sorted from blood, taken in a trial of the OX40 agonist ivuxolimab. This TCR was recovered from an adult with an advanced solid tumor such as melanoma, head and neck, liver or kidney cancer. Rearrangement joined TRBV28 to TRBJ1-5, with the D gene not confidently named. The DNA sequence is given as TGTGCCAGCAGTCCGGGAGCGTATAGCAATCAGCCCCAGCATTTT. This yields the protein CASSPGAYSNQPQHF. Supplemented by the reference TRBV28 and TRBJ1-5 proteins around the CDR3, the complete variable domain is DVKVTQSSRYLVKRTGEKVFLECVQDMDHENMFWYRQDPGLGLRLIYFSYDVKMKEKGDIPEGYSVSREKKERFSLILESASTNQTSMYLCASSPGAYSNQPQHFGDGTRLSIL.